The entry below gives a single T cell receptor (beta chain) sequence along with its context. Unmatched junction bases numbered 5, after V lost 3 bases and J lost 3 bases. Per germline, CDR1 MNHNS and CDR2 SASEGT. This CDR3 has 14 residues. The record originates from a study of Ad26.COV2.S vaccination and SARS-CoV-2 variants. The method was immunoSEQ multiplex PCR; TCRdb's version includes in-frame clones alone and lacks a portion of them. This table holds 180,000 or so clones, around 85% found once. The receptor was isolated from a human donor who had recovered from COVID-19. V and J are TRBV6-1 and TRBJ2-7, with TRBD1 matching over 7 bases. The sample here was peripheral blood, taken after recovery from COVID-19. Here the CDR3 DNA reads TGTGCCAGCAGTGATACAGGGGCGGGCTACGAGCAGTACTTC. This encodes CASSDTGAGYEQYF.